Reported below is one TCR beta chain. The antigen remains undetermined. This CDR3 has 14 amino acids. The germline V gene encodes CDR1 MNHNY and CDR2 SVGAGI (reference sequence). J gave up 0 bases and V 6 bases, and 4 bases lay outside the gene matches. All patients experienced relapse after autologous stem cell transplantation, and brentuximab vedotin exposure was variable. This entry belongs to a study of PD-1 blockade in classical Hodgkin lymphoma. In the study overall: Once every 2 weeks, patients received intravenous nivolumab at 3 mg/kg. Findings of the study overall: Newly diagnosed patients were reported to exhibit reduced baseline TCR diversity relative to healthy donors.

Produced via immunoSEQ multiplex PCR; TCRdb's table is partial and in-frame only. The sample lists 20,000 to 25,000 clones, roughly two thirds occurring once. The rearrangement links TRBV6-6 to TRBJ1-1; 7 positions agree with TRBD1. The receptor's source is a human donor with classical Hodgkin lymphoma. Sequencing was performed on peripheral blood mononuclear cells (PBMCs), taken at baseline. CDR3 in DNA: TGTGCCAGCAGGGCCGGGACAGTGAACACTGAAGCTTTCTTT. It translates to CASRAGTVNTEAFF.